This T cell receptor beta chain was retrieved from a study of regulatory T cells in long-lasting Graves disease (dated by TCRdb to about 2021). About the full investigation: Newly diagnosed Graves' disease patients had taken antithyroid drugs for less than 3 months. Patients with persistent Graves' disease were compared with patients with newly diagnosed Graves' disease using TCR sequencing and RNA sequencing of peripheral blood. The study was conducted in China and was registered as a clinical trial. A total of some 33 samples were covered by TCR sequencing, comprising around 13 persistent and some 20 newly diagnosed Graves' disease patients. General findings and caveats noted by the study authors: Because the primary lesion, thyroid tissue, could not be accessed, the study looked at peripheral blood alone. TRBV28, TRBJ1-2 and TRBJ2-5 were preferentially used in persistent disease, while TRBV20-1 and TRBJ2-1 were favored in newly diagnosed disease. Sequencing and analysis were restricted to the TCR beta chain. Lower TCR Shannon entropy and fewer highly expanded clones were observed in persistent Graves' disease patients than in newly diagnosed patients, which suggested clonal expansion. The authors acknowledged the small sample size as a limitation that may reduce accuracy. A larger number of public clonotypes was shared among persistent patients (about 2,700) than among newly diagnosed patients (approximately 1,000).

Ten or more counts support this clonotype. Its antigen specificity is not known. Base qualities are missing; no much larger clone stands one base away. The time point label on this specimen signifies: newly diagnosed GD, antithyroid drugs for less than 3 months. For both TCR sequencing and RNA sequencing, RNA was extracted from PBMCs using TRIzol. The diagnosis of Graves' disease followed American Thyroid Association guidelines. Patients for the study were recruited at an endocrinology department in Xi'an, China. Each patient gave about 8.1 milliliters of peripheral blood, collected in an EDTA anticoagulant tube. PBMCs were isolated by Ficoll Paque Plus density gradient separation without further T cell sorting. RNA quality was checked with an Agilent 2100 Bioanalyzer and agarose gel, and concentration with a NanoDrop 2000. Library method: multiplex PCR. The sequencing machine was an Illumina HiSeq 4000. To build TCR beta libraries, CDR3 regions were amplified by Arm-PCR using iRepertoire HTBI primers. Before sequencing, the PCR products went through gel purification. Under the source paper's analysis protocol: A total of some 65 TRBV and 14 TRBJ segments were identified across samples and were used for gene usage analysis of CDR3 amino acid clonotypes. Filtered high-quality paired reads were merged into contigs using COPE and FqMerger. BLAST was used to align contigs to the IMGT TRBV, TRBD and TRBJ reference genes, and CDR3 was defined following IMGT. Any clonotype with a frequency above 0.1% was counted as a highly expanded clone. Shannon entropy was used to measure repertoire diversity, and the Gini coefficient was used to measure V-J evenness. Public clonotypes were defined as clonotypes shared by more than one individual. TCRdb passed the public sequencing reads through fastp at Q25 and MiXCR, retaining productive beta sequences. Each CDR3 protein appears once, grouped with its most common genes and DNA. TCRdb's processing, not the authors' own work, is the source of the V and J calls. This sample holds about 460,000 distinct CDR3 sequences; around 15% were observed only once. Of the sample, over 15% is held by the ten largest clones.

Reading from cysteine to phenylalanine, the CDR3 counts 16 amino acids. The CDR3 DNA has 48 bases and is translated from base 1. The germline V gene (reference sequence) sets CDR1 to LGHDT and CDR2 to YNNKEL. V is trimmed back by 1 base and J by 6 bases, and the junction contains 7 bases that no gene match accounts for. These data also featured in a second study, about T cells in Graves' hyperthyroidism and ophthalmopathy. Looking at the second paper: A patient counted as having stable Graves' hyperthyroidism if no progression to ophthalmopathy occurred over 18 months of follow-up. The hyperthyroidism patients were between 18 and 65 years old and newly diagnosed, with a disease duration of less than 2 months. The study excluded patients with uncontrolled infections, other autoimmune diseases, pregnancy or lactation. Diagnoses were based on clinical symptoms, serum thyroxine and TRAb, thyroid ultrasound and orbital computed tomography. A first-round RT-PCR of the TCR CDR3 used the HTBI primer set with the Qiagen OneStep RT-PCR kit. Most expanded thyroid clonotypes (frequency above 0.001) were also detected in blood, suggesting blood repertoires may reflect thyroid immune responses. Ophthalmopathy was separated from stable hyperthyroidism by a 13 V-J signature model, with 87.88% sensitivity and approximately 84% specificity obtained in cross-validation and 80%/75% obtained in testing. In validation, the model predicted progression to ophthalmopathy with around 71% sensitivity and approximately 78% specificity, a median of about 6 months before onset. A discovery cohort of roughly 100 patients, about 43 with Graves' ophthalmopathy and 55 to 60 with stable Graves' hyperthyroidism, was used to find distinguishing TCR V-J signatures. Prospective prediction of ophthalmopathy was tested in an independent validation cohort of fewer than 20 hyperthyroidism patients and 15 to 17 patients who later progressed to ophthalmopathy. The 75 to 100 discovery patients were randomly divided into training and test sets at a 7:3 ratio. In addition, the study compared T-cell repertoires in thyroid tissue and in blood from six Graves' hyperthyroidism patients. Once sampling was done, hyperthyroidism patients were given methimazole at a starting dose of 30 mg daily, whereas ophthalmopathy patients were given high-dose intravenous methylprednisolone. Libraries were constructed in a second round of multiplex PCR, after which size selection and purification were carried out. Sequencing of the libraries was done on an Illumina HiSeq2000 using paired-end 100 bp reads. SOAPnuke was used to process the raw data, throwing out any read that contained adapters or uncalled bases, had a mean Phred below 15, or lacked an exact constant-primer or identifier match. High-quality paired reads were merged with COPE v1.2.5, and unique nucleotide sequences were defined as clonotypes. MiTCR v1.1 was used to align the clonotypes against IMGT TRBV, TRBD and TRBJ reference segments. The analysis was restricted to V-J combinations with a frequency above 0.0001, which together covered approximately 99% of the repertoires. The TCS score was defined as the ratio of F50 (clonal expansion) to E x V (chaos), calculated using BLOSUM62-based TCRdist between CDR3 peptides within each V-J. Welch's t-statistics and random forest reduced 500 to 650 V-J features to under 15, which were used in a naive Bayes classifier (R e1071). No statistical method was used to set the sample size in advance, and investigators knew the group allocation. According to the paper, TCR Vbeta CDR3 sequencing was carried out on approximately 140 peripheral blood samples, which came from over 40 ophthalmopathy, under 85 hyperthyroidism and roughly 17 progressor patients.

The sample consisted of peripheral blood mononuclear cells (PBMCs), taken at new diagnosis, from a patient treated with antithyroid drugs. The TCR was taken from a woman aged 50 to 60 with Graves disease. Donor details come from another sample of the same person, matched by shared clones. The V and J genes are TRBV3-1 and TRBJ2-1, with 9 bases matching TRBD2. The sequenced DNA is TGTGCCAGCAGCCAAGTAGGGCTAGCGGGACTCAATGAGCAGTTCTTC. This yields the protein CASSQVGLAGLNEQFF.